The next 25 T cell receptor beta chains were all read from a single sample in a study of TIL therapy for anti-PD-1-resistant metastatic lung cancer. As to time point: pre-treatment sample, taken before nivolumab and TIL therapy. The immunoSEQ assay was v3. Assay used: immunoSEQ multiplex PCR; TCRdb lists only in-frame clones, some missing. The data show roughly 54,000 clones, roughly 91% seen once. Sample: blood, taken at baseline. The receptors were sampled from a person aged 25 to 79 with non-small cell lung cancer.

J is TRBJ2-1 and V is TRBV28; D is unclear. CDR3 length equals 14 residues. V lost 4 bases and J lost 1, with 8 bases in between. Germline CDR1 is MDHEN and CDR2 is SYDVKM. The CDR3 here is CASSSSSSYNEQFF. In DNA, the CDR3 is TGTGCCAGCAGTTCAAGCAGTTCCTACAATGAGCAGTTCTTC.

The chain recombines TRBV27 with TRBJ2-5, with D hard to call. The CDR3 covers 15 residues. CDR1 and CDR2 (germline): MNHEY, SMNVEV (reference sequence). Between the trimmed V and J ends, which lost 0 bases and 4 bases, there was a span of 12 bases. This CDR3 is CASSLSLATLETQYF. CDR3 sequence (DNA): TGTGCCAGCAGTTTATCGCTTGCCACCCTAGAGACCCAGTACTTC.

This rearrangement joins TRBV7-2 to TRBJ1-2; D is perhaps TRBD1 (5 bases). Germline-derived CDR1 and CDR2 are SGHTA and FQGNSA. V was cut by 3 bases and J by 4 bases, with 9 bases left in between. This CDR3 has 13 residues. The DNA for the CDR3 is TGTGCCAGCAGCTTTGGCCAGGGCTATGGCTACACCTTC. It is translated as CASSFGQGYGYTF.

Only one count was recorded for this clone. The V call is TRBV3-1 (or the pseudogene TRBV3-2), the J call TRBJ1-1; the D is unclear. Trimming removed 2 bases at V and 6 bases at J, with 13 bases between. Looked up from germline, CDR1 is LGHDT and CDR2 is YNNKEL (reference sequence). This CDR3 contains 14 residues. As DNA, the CDR3 is TGTGCCAGCAGCCAATCGGCCGGGAGGGCTGAAGCTTTCTTT. It yields the protein CASSQSAGRAEAFF.

This chain links TRBV7-6 with TRBJ2-6; 14 bases align to TRBD2. The CDR3 totals 18 residues. Germline CDR1 is SGHVS and CDR2 is FNYEAQ. The V gene end was trimmed by 4 bases and the J gene end by 3 bases; junction bases not matched to a gene: 5. CDR3 in amino acids: CASSWTSGGPNGANVLTF. DNA of the CDR3: TGTGCCAGCAGCTGGACTAGCGGGGGGCCAAATGGGGCCAACGTCCTGACTTTC.

The chain uses TRBV29-1 and TRBJ1-2; tentatively, D is TRBD1 (5 bases). This CDR3 has 14 amino acids. V dropped 4 bases and J dropped 1 base, with 13 bases sitting between them. From germline, CDR1 is SQVTM and CDR2 ANQGSEA. The CDR3 region is CSVAGTQGNYGYTF. The CDR3, as DNA: TGCAGCGTTGCGGGTACTCAGGGTAACTATGGCTACACCTTC.

The rearrangement joins TRBV4-1 to TRBJ1-3; D is ambiguous. The CDR3 loop spans 16 amino acids. Germline V CDR1 and CDR2: MGHRA, YSYEKL. V shed 4 bases and J shed 0 bases, with 13 bases lying between them. The CDR3 region is CASSRSPKSSGNTIYF. The CDR3 DNA follows: TGCGCCAGCAGCCGGAGCCCAAAGAGCTCTGGAAACACCATATATTTT.

The chain has TRBV7-8 and TRBJ2-3, with TRBD2 matching over 12 bases. The CDR3 totals 17 residues. Germline CDR1 SGHVS, CDR2 FQNEAQ. Trimming removed 4 bases from V and 8 bases from J; junction bases left unmatched: 13. For the CDR3, the DNA is TGTGCCAGCAGCTCCGCGATTTCTAGCGGGGGGGCCGGTACGCAGTATTTT. Its protein is CASSSAISSGGAGTQYF. Combining the CDR3 with reference TRBV7-8 and TRBJ2-3 gives the whole variable domain GAGVSQSPRYKVAKRGQDVALRCDPISGHVSLFWYQQALGQGPEFLTYFQNEAQLDKSGLPSDRFFAERPEGSVSTLKIQRTQQEDSAVYLCASSSAISSGGAGTQYFGPGTRLTVL.

The J gene is TRBJ2-7, the V gene TRBV6-5; TRBD1 matches at 7 bases. The CDR3 length is 12 residues. Germline V gene data show CDR1 as MNHEY and CDR2 as SVGAGI. V lost 6 bases and J lost 12; bases outside the gene matches: 11. Written as DNA, the CDR3 is TGTGCCAGCAGGGCGACAGGGCTCGAATGGTACTTC. This encodes CASRATGLEWYF.

V is TRBV19 and J is TRBJ2-7, with 8 bases lining up with TRBD1. CDR3 length: 15 amino acids. Per the germline V gene, CDR1 is LNHDA and CDR2 is SQIVND (reference sequence). V dropped 1 base and J dropped 2; count of bases not matched to a gene: 4. In DNA, the CDR3 is TGTGCCAGTAGTATAGGGCAGGGGGCAGCCTACGAGCAGTACTTC. This translates into CASSIGQGAAYEQYF.

The CDR3 spells CASRPRATNEKLFF. The CDR3 nucleotides read TGTGCCAGCAGACCCCGGGCCACTAATGAAAAACTGTTTTTT. The rearrangement links TRBV6-5 to TRBJ1-4; D is uncertain. Trimming removed 6 bases at V and 2 bases at J, with 10 bases between. The CDR3 is 14 residues long. Per germline, CDR1 MNHEY and CDR2 SVGAGI.

V and J are TRBV5-5 and TRBJ1-2; D gene ambiguous. V shed 1 base and J shed 4 bases, with 17 bases lying between them. Germline-derived CDR1 and CDR2 are SGHKS and YYEKEE (reference sequence). The length of the CDR3 is 16 residues. The CDR3 DNA follows: TGTGCCAGCAGCTTGAGTTTTACGGCAGGCGTCTATGGCTACACCTTC. It encodes CASSLSFTAGVYGYTF. The full variable domain, in which reference TRBV5-5 and TRBJ1-2 provide the parts outside the CDR3, is DAGVTQSPTHLIKTRGQQVTLRCSPISGHKSVSWYQQVLGQGPQFIFQYYEKEERGRGNFPDRFSARQFPNYSSELNVNALLLGDSALYLCASSLSFTAGVYGYTFGSGTRLTVV.

CDR3 protein: CASSENARGSISRTQYF. CDR3 nucleotide sequence: TGTGCCAGCAGTGAAAACGCCAGGGGATCCATTTCCAGGACCCAGTACTTC. The chain uses TRBV6-1 and TRBJ2-5; D may be TRBD1 (6 bases). V gave up 2 bases and J gave up 7 bases, with 23 bases separating them. Germline V CDR1 and CDR2: MNHNS, SASEGT. CDR3 size: 17 residues.

The V call is TRBV2, the J call TRBJ2-1; no clear D. The CDR3 is 12 amino acids. Between the trimmed V and J ends, which lost 7 bases and 6 bases, there was a span of 10 bases. Per germline, CDR1 SNHLY and CDR2 FYNNEI. The DNA for the CDR3 is TGTGCCAGCACTTGGATGTTCAATGAGCAGTTCTTC. This encodes CASTWMFNEQFF.

The chain employs TRBV6-8 and TRBJ2-3, with D unresolved. The CDR3 covers 10 residues. Trimming removed 7 bases from V and 11 bases from J, with 10 bases in between. Germline CDR1 MNHGY, CDR2 SAAAGT. CDR3 DNA sequence: TGTGCCAGCACTCGGACGTGGCAGTATTTT. It encodes CASTRTWQYF.

CDR3 bases: TGCGCCAGCAAAACAAGGGGGCGGACCGGGGAGCTGTTTTTT. Residues: CASKTRGRTGELFF. This chain links TRBV10-2 with TRBJ2-2; TRBD1 matches 7 bases. Germline V gives CDR1 WSHSY, CDR2 SAAADI. This CDR3 spans 14 amino acids. Trimming took 7 bases from V and 5 from J; bases not matched to a gene: 7.

Only one count was recorded for this clone. The rearrangement joins TRBV3-1 (or the pseudogene TRBV3-2) to TRBJ1-1, with D unclear. The V end lost 6 bases, the J end lost 1 base, and 9 bases lay between the germline ends. Germline-derived CDR1 and CDR2 are LGHDT and YNNKEL (reference sequence). The CDR3 length is 13 residues. CDR3 residues: CASRRAGNTEAFF. CDR3 nucleotide sequence: TGTGCCAGCAGGAGGGCCGGGAACACTGAAGCTTTCTTT.

The rearrangement links TRBV28 to TRBJ2-5; no clear D. Germline V gives CDR1 MDHEN, CDR2 SYDVKM. The CDR3 covers 13 residues. Trimming took 3 bases from V and 2 from J, leaving 7 bases between them. The CDR3 DNA sequence: TGTGCCAGCAGTTTGAGTGGGCAAGAGACCCAGTACTTC. It encodes CASSLSGQETQYF.

This chain uses TRBV12-3 or TRBV12-4 with TRBJ2-7; D is unclear. The CDR3 totals 12 residues. The V end lost 6 bases, the J end lost 6 bases, and 12 bases lay between the germline ends. CDR3 loop: CASSAPISEQYF. CDR3 coding DNA: TGTGCCAGCAGCGCCCCCATTTCCGAGCAGTACTTC.

This clone came up a few times. V and J are TRBV7-9 and TRBJ1-1; D ambiguous. This CDR3 comprises 14 residues. Trimming took off 5 bases at V and 0 bases at J, with 10 bases between the two ends. CDR1 is SEHNR, CDR2 FQNEAQ, per germline (reference sequence). The chain's CDR3 is CASSAGRMNTEAFF. The CDR3 DNA is TGTGCCAGCAGCGCAGGACGGATGAACACTGAAGCTTTCTTT.

The rearrangement uses TRBV11-3 and TRBJ2-1; D unresolved. Looked up from germline, CDR1 is SGHNT and CDR2 is YENEEA. The CDR3 covers 13 residues. Trimming stripped 1 base from V and 4 bases from J, with 5 bases between. The CDR3 loop reads CASSLGSYNEQFF. The CDR3 DNA follows: TGTGCCAGCAGCTTAGGCAGTTACAATGAGCAGTTCTTC.

This clone has only one observation. The CDR3 DNA is TGTGCCAGCCTCGGGACAGCCTACGAGCAGTACTTC. Protein product: CASLGTAYEQYF. The chain recombines TRBV6-5 with TRBJ2-7; TRBD1 aligns across 7 bases. The CDR3 totals 12 residues. V was pared by 8 bases and J by 2 bases, with 3 bases of the junction left unmatched. Per the germline V gene, CDR1 is MNHEY and CDR2 is SVGAGI.

The V call is TRBV6-5, the J call TRBJ2-7; D is undetermined. CDR3 size: 15 residues. V was shortened by 0 bases and J by 3 bases, with 12 bases between the two germline ends. Per the germline V gene, CDR1 is MNHEY and CDR2 is SVGAGI. The CDR3 spells CASSYSMVRYYEQYF. CDR3 in DNA: TGTGCCAGCAGTTACTCGATGGTTAGATACTACGAGCAGTACTTC.

This chain links TRBV9 with TRBJ1-4; no clear D gene. Per the germline V gene, CDR1 is SGDLS and CDR2 is YYNGEE. V was clipped by 3 bases and J by 10 bases, with 10 bases between them. This CDR3 is built from 12 residues. The CDR3 DNA reads TGTGCCAGCAGCGCAAAGTCGGGAAAACTGTTTTTT. It is translated as CASSAKSGKLFF.

The chain has TRBV2 and TRBJ2-5; 15 bases are shared with TRBD2. Per germline, CDR1 SNHLY and CDR2 FYNNEI. The CDR3 has 17 residues. The ends lost 8 bases at V and 3 bases at J; junction bases unmatched: 10. The CDR3 bases are TGTGCCAGCTGGGGACTAGCGGGAGGCGGTAAAAAAGAGACCCAGTACTTC. This encodes CASWGLAGGGKKETQYF.